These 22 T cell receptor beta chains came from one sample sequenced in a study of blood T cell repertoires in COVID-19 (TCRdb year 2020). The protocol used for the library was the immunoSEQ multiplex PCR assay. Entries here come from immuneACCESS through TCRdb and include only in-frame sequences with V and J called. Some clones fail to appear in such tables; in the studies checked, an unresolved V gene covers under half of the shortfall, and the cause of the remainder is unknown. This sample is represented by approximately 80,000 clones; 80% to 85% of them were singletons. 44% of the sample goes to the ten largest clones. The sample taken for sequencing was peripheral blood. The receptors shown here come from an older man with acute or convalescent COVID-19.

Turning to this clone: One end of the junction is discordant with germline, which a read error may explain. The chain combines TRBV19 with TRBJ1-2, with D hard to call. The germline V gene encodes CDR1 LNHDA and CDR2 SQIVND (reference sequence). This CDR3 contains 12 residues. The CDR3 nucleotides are TGTGCCAGTAGCCCGGACTCATCAGTCTATTCCTTC. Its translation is CASSPDSSVYSF.

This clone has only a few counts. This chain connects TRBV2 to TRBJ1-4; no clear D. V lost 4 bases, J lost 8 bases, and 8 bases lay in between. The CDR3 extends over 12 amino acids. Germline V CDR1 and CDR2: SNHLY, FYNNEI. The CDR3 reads CASSAQAEKLFF. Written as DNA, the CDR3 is TGTGCCAGCAGTGCTCAGGCGGAAAAACTGTTTTTT.

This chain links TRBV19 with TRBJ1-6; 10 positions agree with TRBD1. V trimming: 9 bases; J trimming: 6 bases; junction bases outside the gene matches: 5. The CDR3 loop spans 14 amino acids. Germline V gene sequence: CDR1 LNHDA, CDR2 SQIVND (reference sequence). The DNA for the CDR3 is TGTGCCAGCTCGACAGGGGGCCTTAATTCACCCCTCCACTTT. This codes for CASSTGGLNSPLHF.

For the CDR3, the DNA is TGTGCCAGCAGCTATAGTAATTCACCCCTCCACTTT. Translating it yields CASSYSNSPLHF. J is TRBJ1-6 and V is TRBV11-2; no reliable D call. The length of the CDR3 is 12 residues. V shed 4 bases and J shed 6 bases, with 4 bases lying between them. Germline CDR1 is SGHAT and CDR2 is FQNNGV.

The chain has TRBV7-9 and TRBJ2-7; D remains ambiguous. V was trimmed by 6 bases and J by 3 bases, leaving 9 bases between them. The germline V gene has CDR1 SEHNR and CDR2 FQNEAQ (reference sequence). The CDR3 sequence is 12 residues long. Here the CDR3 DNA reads TGTGCCAGCAGTCCTACTCACTACGAGCAGTACTTC. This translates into CASSPTHYEQYF.

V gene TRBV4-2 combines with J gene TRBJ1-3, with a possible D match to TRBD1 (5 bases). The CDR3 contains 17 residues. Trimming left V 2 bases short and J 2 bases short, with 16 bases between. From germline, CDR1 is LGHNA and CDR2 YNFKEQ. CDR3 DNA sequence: TGTGCCAGCAGCCAACCCTTCGGGCAAGGGGCTGGAAACACCATATATTTT. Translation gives CASSQPFGQGAGNTIYF.

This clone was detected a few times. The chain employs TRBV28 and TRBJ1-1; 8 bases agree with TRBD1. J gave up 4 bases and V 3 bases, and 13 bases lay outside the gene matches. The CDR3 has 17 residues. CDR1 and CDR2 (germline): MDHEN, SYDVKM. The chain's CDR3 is CASSLPIQGAEGTEAFF. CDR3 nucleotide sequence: TGTGCCAGCAGTTTGCCGATCCAGGGGGCGGAGGGCACTGAAGCTTTCTTT.

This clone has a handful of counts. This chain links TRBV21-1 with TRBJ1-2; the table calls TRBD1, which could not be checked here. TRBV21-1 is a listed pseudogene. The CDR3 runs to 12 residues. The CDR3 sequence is CASSRGHDGYTF. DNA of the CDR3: TGTGCCAGCAGCAGGGGGCATGATGGCTACACCTTC.

The CDR3, as DNA: TGTGCCAGCAGCCCTTCCTCCGGCAGGGGGTCGTGGGGTGAAAAACTGTTTTTT. Residues: CASSPSSGRGSWGEKLFF. The rearrangement uses TRBV3-1 (or the pseudogene TRBV3-2) and TRBJ1-4; 7 bases are a match to TRBD1. The V gene end was trimmed by 4 bases and the J gene end by 7 bases; junction bases not matched to a gene: 18. Germline V gives CDR1 LGHDT, CDR2 YNNKEL (reference sequence). CDR3 length: 18 amino acids.

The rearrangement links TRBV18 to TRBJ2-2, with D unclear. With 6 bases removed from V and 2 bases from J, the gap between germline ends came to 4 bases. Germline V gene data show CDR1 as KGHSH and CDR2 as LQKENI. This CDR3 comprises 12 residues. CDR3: CASSINTGELFF. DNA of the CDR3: TGTGCCAGCTCCATCAACACCGGGGAGCTGTTTTTT.

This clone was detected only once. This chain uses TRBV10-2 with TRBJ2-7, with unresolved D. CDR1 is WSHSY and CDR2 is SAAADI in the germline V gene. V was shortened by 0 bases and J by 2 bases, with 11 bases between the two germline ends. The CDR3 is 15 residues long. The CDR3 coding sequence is TGCGCCAGCAGTGAGTCGAACGACAAAACCTACGAGCAGTACTTC. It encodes CASSESNDKTYEQYF.

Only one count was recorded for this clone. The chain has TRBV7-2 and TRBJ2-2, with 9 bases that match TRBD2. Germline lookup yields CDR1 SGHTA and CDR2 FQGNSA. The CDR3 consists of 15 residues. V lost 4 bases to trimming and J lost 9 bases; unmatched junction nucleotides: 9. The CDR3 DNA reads TGTGCCAGCAGCTCCCCGGGACTAGCTGCTCGGGAGCTGTTTTTT. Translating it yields CASSSPGLAARELFF.

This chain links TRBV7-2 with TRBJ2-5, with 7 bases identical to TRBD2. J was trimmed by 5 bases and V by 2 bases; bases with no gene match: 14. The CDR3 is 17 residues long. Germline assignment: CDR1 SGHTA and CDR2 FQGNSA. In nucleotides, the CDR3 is TGTGCCAGCAGCTTAACGATGTGGCAGCGGGACGTCGAGACCCAGTACTTC. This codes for CASSLTMWQRDVETQYF.

The CDR3, as DNA: TGTGCCAGCAGCTTATACGGCGGAAATGAGCAGTTCTTC. Protein sequence: CASSLYGGNEQFF. The chain employs TRBV7-2 and TRBJ2-1; D not certain. This CDR3 has 13 residues. Per the germline V gene, CDR1 is SGHTA and CDR2 is FQGNSA. Trimming pared 2 bases from V and 7 bases from J, leaving 9 bases between.

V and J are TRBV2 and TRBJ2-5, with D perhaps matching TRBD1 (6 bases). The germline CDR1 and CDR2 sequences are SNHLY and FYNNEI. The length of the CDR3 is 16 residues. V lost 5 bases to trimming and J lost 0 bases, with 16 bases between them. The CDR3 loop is CASSRVAGVYQETQYF. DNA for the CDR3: TGTGCCAGCAGTAGGGTGGCAGGGGTTTACCAAGAGACCCAGTACTTC.

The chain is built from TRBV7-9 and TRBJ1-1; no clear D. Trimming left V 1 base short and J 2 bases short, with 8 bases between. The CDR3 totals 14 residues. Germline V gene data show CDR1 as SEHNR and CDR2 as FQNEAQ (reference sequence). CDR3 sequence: CASSLEAANTEAFF. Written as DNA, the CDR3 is TGTGCCAGCAGCTTAGAGGCGGCTAACACTGAAGCTTTCTTT.

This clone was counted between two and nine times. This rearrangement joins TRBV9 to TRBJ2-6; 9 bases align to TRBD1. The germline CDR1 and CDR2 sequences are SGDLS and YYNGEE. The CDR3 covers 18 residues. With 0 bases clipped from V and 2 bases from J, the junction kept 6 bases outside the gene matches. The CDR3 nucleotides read TGTGCCAGCAGCGTAGCTCAGACAGGGGGACCTGGGGCCAACGTCCTGACTTTC. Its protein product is CASSVAQTGGPGANVLTF.

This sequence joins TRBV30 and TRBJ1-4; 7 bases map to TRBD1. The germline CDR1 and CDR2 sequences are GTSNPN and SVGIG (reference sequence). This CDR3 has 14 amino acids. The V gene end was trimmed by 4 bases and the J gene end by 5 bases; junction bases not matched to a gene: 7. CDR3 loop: CAWMRGQVNEKLFF. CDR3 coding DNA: TGTGCCTGGATGAGAGGACAGGTGAATGAAAAACTGTTTTTT.

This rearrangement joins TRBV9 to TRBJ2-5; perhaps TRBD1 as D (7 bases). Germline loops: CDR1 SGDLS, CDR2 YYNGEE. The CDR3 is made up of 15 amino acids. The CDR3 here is CRPGAGTDQEETQYF. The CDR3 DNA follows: TGTCGCCCGGGGGCCGGGACAGACCAAGAGGAGACCCAGTACTTC. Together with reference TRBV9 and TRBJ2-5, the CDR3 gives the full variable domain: DSGVTQTPKHLITATGQRVTLRCSPRSGDLSVYWYQQSLDQGLQFLIQYYNGEERAKGNILERFSAQQFPDLHSELNLSSLELGDSALYFCRPGAGTDQEETQYFGPGTRLLVL.

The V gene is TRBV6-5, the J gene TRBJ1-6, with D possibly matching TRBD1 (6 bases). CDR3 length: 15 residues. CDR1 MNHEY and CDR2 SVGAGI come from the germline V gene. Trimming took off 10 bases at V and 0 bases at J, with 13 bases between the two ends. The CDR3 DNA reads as TGTGCCATTAACAGGGCGAGCTCCTATAATTCACCCCTCCACTTT. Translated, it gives CAINRASSYNSPLHF.

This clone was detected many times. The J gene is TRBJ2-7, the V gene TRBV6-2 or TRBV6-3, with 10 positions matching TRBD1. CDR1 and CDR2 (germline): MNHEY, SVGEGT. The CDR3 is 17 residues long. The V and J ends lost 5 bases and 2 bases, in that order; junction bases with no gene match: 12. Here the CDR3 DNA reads TGTGCCAGCAGTAGTGCAATTGGTGGGACAGGGGCCTACGAGCAGTACTTC. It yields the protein CASSSAIGGTGAYEQYF.

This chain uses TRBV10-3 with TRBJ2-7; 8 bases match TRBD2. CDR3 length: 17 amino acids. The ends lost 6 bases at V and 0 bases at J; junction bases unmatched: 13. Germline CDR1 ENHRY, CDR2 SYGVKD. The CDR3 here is CAISGPTSEDSSYEQYF. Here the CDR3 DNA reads TGTGCCATCAGCGGTCCGACTAGCGAAGACAGCTCCTACGAGCAGTACTTC.